The 32 T cell receptor beta chains reported below all come from one sample, sequenced in a study of CD8 T cells in Susac syndrome. RNA amounts of roughly 0.5 to 1 ug underwent reverse transcription with random hexamers. Using its own MiXCR run on the immunoSEQ multiplex PCR reads, TCRdb lists one record per CDR3 protein. The table shows 70,000 to 85,000 distinct CDR3 sequences, with about 96% occurring only once. The sequenced sample was CD8+ T cells from PBMCs. The origin of the receptors is a human donor with Susac syndrome.

The V gene is TRBV20-1, the J gene TRBJ2-7, with D possibly matching TRBD1 (6 bases). The CDR3 consists of 13 residues. CDR1 DFQATT and CDR2 SNEGSKA come from the germline V gene (reference sequence). V gave up 0 bases and J gave up 5 bases, with 11 bases separating them. The CDR3 nucleotides are TGCAGTGCTAGAGATACAGGGAGCAACGAGCAGTACTTC. It specifies CSARDTGSNEQYF.

The gene calls are TRBV13 and TRBJ2-7; D is perhaps TRBD1 or TRBD2 (5 bases each). Trimming removed 5 bases from V and 1 base from J, with 18 bases in between. The CDR3 runs to 16 residues. Germline V gives CDR1 PRHDT, CDR2 FYEKMQ (reference sequence). The CDR3 reads CASSPGRDRRSYEQYF. The CDR3 DNA follows: TGTGCCAGCAGCCCGGGCCGGGACCGAAGATCCTACGAGCAGTACTTC.

This chain connects TRBV4-1 to TRBJ1-2; tentatively, D is TRBD1 (6 bases). Germline-derived CDR1 and CDR2 are MGHRA and YSYEKL. Trimming stripped 1 base from V and 2 bases from J, with 14 bases between. The CDR3 is 16 residues long. The CDR3 sequence: CASSQGTALTNYGYTF. The CDR3 DNA reads TGCGCCAGCAGCCAAGGGACAGCCCTCACGAACTATGGCTACACCTTC.

J is TRBJ1-5 and V is TRBV20-1; no clear D gene. Deletions cut 6 bases from V and 0 bases from J, with 15 bases between. Germline lookup yields CDR1 DFQATT and CDR2 SNEGSKA (reference sequence). This CDR3 region has 15 residues. The CDR3 here is CSARKSADSNQPQHF. CDR3 nucleotides: TGCAGTGCACGCAAATCGGCAGATAGCAATCAGCCCCAGCATTTT.

The rearrangement links TRBV9 to TRBJ1-1; D possibly corresponds to TRBD1 (5 bases). Trimming left V 1 base short and J 5 bases short, with 9 bases between. CDR1 SGDLS and CDR2 YYNGEE come from the germline V gene. The CDR3 spans 13 residues. CDR3 nucleotides: TGTGCCAGCAGCGTAAATGGGGGTACTGAAGCTTTCTTT. Translation gives CASSVNGGTEAFF.

This clonotype was seen only once. V gene TRBV15 combines with J gene TRBJ2-7, with D unclear. V dropped 3 bases and J dropped 0 bases, with 15 bases sitting between them. Germline loops: CDR1 LNHNV, CDR2 YYDKDF (reference sequence). The CDR3 is 16 amino acids. CDR3 in amino acids: CATSSIDGSSSYEQYV. CDR3 sequence (DNA): TGTGCCACCAGCAGTATAGATGGGTCCAGCTCCTACGAGCAGTACGTC.

The rearrangement joins TRBV29-1 to TRBJ2-7; D not certain. The germline CDR1 and CDR2 sequences are SQVTM and ANQGSEA. V was cut by 7 bases and J by 4 bases, with 11 bases left in between. This CDR3 region has 11 residues. The CDR3 loop reads CSAQDGYEQYF. The CDR3 DNA sequence: TGCAGCGCTCAGGACGGTTACGAGCAGTACTTC.

This chain links TRBV7-2 with TRBJ2-1; TRBD2 aligns across 9 bases. The CDR3 is 14 amino acids. V was pared by 5 bases and J by 5 bases, with 4 bases of the junction left unmatched. CDR1 is SGHTA and CDR2 is FQGNSA in the germline V gene. The CDR3 region is CASSPTSGNNEQFF. CDR3 nucleotides: TGTGCCAGCAGCCCGACTAGCGGAAACAATGAGCAGTTCTTC.

This clonotype was detected only once. The rearrangement joins TRBV5-6 to TRBJ1-2; TRBD1 agrees at 7 bases. Germline V gives CDR1 SGHDT, CDR2 YYEEEE. This CDR3 contains 12 residues. V lost 4 bases to trimming and J lost 11 bases; unmatched junction nucleotides: 8. As DNA, the CDR3 is TGTGCCAGCAGCCAAGACAGGGTTGATTACACCTTC. Translated, it gives CASSQDRVDYTF. Full variable domain (missing parts from reference TRBV5-6 and TRBJ1-2): DAGVTQSPTHLIKTRGQQVTLRCSPKSGHDTVSWYQQALGQGPQFIFQYYEEEERQRGNFPDRFSGHQFPNYSSELNVNALLLGDSALYLCASSQDRVDYTFGSGTRLTVV.

The J gene is TRBJ2-2, the V gene TRBV24-1; perhaps TRBD1 as D (6 bases). The CDR3 has 14 amino acids. V dropped 10 bases and J dropped 0 bases, with 11 bases sitting between them. Germline-derived CDR1 and CDR2 are KGHDR and SFDVKD. DNA for the CDR3: TGTGCCACTCGGGACACCTCGAACACCGGGGAGCTGTTTTTT. It codes for CATRDTSNTGELFF.

The J gene is TRBJ2-1, the V gene TRBV6-2 or TRBV6-3, with TRBD1 as a possible D gene (6 bases). Trimming left V 4 bases short and J 7 bases short, with 11 bases between. This CDR3 has 13 amino acids. The V gene's germline CDR1 is MNHEY and CDR2 SVGEGT. The CDR3 nucleotides read TGTGCCAGCAGTTTGGGCAGGGGTAATGAGCAGTTCTTC. Its translation is CASSLGRGNEQFF.

This sequence joins TRBV7-6 and TRBJ2-1; no clear D gene. The CDR3 sequence is 14 residues long. CDR1 and CDR2 from the germline V gene are SGHVS and FNYEAQ. Trimming took off 1 base at V and 0 bases at J, with 4 bases between the two ends. For the CDR3, the DNA is TGTGCCAGCAGCTTAGTAGGCTCCTACAATGAGCAGTTCTTC. It encodes CASSLVGSYNEQFF.

This clonotype has a handful of counts. The chain carries TRBV25-1 and TRBJ2-3, with a tentative D call TRBD2 (5 bases). Germline V gene sequence: CDR1 MGHDK, CDR2 SYGVNS. This CDR3 comprises 11 residues. The CDR3 spells CASGRGDTQYF. DNA of the CDR3: TGTGCTAGTGGTCGGGGAGATACGCAGTATTTT.

This chain links TRBV4-3 with TRBJ2-3; D possibly corresponds to TRBD2 (6 bases). CDR3 size: 15 residues. Trimming took off 0 bases at V and 6 bases at J, with 13 bases between the two ends. Germline V lookup: CDR1 LGHNA, CDR2 YSLEER. CDR3 in amino acids: CASSQDRRESDTQYF. For the CDR3, the DNA is TGCGCCAGCAGCCAAGATCGGAGGGAGTCTGATACGCAGTATTTT.

The chain joins TRBV7-9 to TRBJ1-1; D might be TRBD1 (5 bases). Germline CDR1 is SEHNR and CDR2 is FQNEAQ (reference sequence). CDR3 length equals 14 residues. Trimming took 1 base from V and 4 from J, leaving 10 bases between them. Written as DNA, the CDR3 is TGTGCCAGCAGCTTAGGTGACAGCGTCACTGAAGCTTTCTTT. Amino acids: CASSLGDSVTEAFF.

V gene TRBV2 combines with J gene TRBJ1-4; 9 bases fit TRBD1. This CDR3 comprises 15 residues. Trimming removed 8 bases from V and 7 bases from J; junction bases left unmatched: 11. Germline CDR1 and CDR2: SNHLY and FYNNEI. Written as DNA, the CDR3 is TGTGCCAGCCTCGAGGTTGGGACAGGGCGTGAAAAACTGTTTTTT. Its translation: CASLEVGTGREKLFF.

V is TRBV30 and J is TRBJ2-7; D is unresolved. CDR3 size: 13 residues. Germline V gives CDR1 GTSNPN, CDR2 SVGIG (reference sequence). The V end lost 0 bases, the J end lost 0 bases, and 6 bases lay between the germline ends. The CDR3 here is CAWSVGISYEQYF. As DNA, the CDR3 is TGTGCCTGGAGTGTAGGCATCTCCTACGAGCAGTACTTC.

The chain is built from TRBV5-1 and TRBJ2-1; 9 bases line up with TRBD2. The CDR3 is made up of 16 amino acids. Germline CDR1 is SGHRS and CDR2 is YFSETQ. V dropped 0 bases and J dropped 8; count of bases not matched to a gene: 9. In nucleotides, the CDR3 is TGCGCCAGCAGCTTGGAGGGCCCTAGCGGGAAGTATGAGCAGTTCTTC. Protein product: CASSLEGPSGKYEQFF.

The chain uses TRBV29-1 and TRBJ2-5; perhaps TRBD1 as D (5 bases). The CDR3 is 12 residues long. With 2 bases removed from V and 2 bases from J, the gap between germline ends came to 6 bases. CDR1 and CDR2 from the germline V gene are SQVTM and ANQGSEA. This chain's CDR3 is CSVESGQETQYF. For the CDR3, the DNA is TGCAGCGTTGAATCAGGGCAAGAGACCCAGTACTTC.

The chain links TRBV9 to TRBJ1-2, with D tentatively TRBD1 (5 bases). The CDR3 has 14 residues. The germline V gene has CDR1 SGDLS and CDR2 YYNGEE. The V and J ends lost 0 bases and 8 bases respectively, with 14 bases between them. The CDR3 region is CASSVAGRSSGYTF. The CDR3 DNA reads TGTGCCAGCAGCGTAGCAGGGCGATCGAGCGGCTACACCTTC.

This chain uses TRBV29-1 with TRBJ2-5; TRBD2 matches at 8 bases. The V segment lost 7 bases and the J segment 0 bases; nucleotides outside the gene matches: 4. Germline lookup yields CDR1 SQVTM and CDR2 ANQGSEA. This CDR3 has 13 amino acids. The CDR3 loop is CSGVAGYQETQYF. In DNA form, the CDR3 reads TGCAGCGGAGTAGCGGGGTACCAAGAGACCCAGTACTTC.

This chain joins TRBV11-2 and TRBJ1-1; no definite D call. Germline V gives CDR1 SGHAT, CDR2 FQNNGV. This CDR3 region has 16 residues. Between the trimmed V and J ends, which lost 1 base and 5 bases, there was a span of 17 bases. The DNA of the CDR3 is TGTGCCAGCAGCTTAGTTTGGGCCGGGGTCAGGACTGAAGCTTTCTTT. This encodes CASSLVWAGVRTEAFF.

Here the CDR3 reads CSAPWDRAEDYGYTF. In DNA, the CDR3 is TGCAGTGCTCCCTGGGACAGGGCGGAGGACTATGGCTACACCTTC. The chain is built from TRBV20-1 and TRBJ1-2; 9 bases line up with TRBD1. CDR3 length equals 15 residues. Germline trimming cut 5 bases from V and 3 bases from J; bases unmatched to any gene: 10. Germline V gene data show CDR1 as DFQATT and CDR2 as SNEGSKA (reference sequence).

The chain employs TRBV20-1 and TRBJ2-2; D uncertain. Germline CDR1 and CDR2: DFQATT and SNEGSKA (reference sequence). CDR3 size: 11 residues. The V end lost 5 bases, the J end lost 13 bases, and 14 bases lay between the germline ends. The chain's CDR3 is CSAPNSQALFF. CDR3 sequence (DNA): TGCAGTGCTCCGAACAGTCAAGCGCTGTTTTTT.

CDR3 sequence: CSAREGSAISRQGAEQYF. The CDR3 nucleotides read TGCAGTGCTAGAGAAGGAAGTGCGATCTCGAGACAGGGAGCCGAGCAGTACTTC. The gene calls are TRBV20-1 and TRBJ2-7; 7 bases align to TRBD1. V shed 0 bases, J shed 6 bases, and the junction held 20 bases outside the gene matches. The CDR3 covers 18 residues. Germline V gives CDR1 DFQATT, CDR2 SNEGSKA (reference sequence).

The rearrangement uses TRBV5-7 and TRBJ2-1; D not resolved. TRBV5-7 is flagged as an ORF with uncertain function. This CDR3 region has 11 residues. Trimming took 5 bases from V and 4 from J, leaving 4 bases between them. Written as DNA, the CDR3 is TGTGCCAGCAGGTGTTACAATGAGCAGTTCTTC. Its translation: CASRCYNEQFF.

The rearrangement links TRBV6-5 to TRBJ1-6; D not resolved. The germline V and J ends were trimmed by 8 bases and 6 bases, with 14 bases remaining between them. This CDR3 contains 14 residues. In germline, CDR1 is MNHEY, CDR2 SVGAGI. CDR3 nucleotide sequence: TGTGCCAGCTCTTTTGGAGGGTCTAATTCACCCCTCCACTTT. This codes for CASSFGGSNSPLHF.

The chain combines TRBV7-9 with TRBJ2-3; perhaps TRBD2 as D (6 bases). CDR1 and CDR2 (germline): SEHNR, FQNEAQ (reference sequence). V gave up 3 bases and J gave up 5 bases, with 21 bases separating them. The CDR3 is 17 residues long. DNA for the CDR3: TGTGCCAGCAGCTTTACCACCCCTCCCGGGGGTGGAGATACGCAGTATTTT. Translating it yields CASSFTTPPGGGDTQYF.

The J gene is TRBJ2-1, the V gene TRBV5-1; D remains ambiguous. The CDR3 has 12 residues. With 9 bases removed from V and 5 bases from J, the gap between germline ends came to 12 bases. Looked up from germline, CDR1 is SGHRS and CDR2 is YFSETQ. The CDR3 DNA reads as TGCGCCACCCGGAAGGTAGACAATGAGCAGTTCTTC. Its translation: CATRKVDNEQFF.

This chain uses TRBV4-2 with TRBJ1-2, with D uncertain. The CDR3 covers 15 residues. The germline gives CDR1 LGHNA, CDR2 YNFKEQ. The V end was cut by 0 bases, the J end by 2 bases, with 10 bases between. The CDR3 reads CASSQESQQNYGYTF. Written as DNA, the CDR3 is TGTGCCAGCAGCCAAGAGTCACAGCAAAACTATGGCTACACCTTC.

The gene calls are TRBV20-1 and TRBJ1-1; D may be TRBD1 (6 bases). Germline lookup yields CDR1 DFQATT and CDR2 SNEGSKA (reference sequence). The length of the CDR3 is 16 residues. V was pared by 6 bases and J by 0 bases, with 20 bases between. DNA of the CDR3: TGCAGTGCGCCGACCGGGACATTAAATATGAACACTGAAGCTTTCTTT. Translated: CSAPTGTLNMNTEAFF.

V usage is TRBV2 and J usage is TRBJ2-7; the D call may be TRBD1 or TRBD2 (5 bases each). V shed 7 bases and J shed 3 bases, with 10 bases lying between them. CDR1 is SNHLY and CDR2 is FYNNEI in the germline V gene. The CDR3 is made up of 12 amino acids. The CDR3 coding sequence is TGTGCCAGCACCGGGACCTACTACGAGCAGTACTTC. Amino acids: CASTGTYYEQYF.